The clone carrying this T cell receptor (beta chain) was observed a handful of times. Its antigen remains unidentified. cDNA libraries for TCR alpha and TCR beta, carrying sample barcodes and UMIs, came from 5'RACE with constant-segment primers. TCRdb used MiXCR to reprocess the 5' RACE reads, holding one entry per CDR3 protein. Among 550,000 to 650,000 distinct CDR3 sequences listed, roughly 17% were seen once. This specimen comes from a study of T-cell memory formation after mild COVID-19. Study-wide background: For the most part, TCR clusters were specific to one donor.

CDR1 is SGHRS, CDR2 YFSETQ, per germline. The CDR3 is made up of 14 amino acids. V was cut by 4 bases and J by 2 bases, with 9 bases left in between. The study's findings and limits: Clones which contracted sat mainly in CM and EM if CD4+, and in EMRA if CD8+.

The chain joins TRBV5-1 to TRBJ1-4; the D is unclear. The clonotype originates from an adult woman who had mild COVID-19 (a few samples of this study predate the infection). Cell type and time point are not known. Specimen: PBMCs or a T cell subset sorted from them (not recorded which). CDR3 sequence reads: CASSPSGTNEKLFF. CDR3 coding DNA: TGCGCCAGCAGCCCAAGTGGGACTAATGAAAAACTGTTTTTT.